This TCR beta chain was captured in a study of blood T cell repertoires in COVID-19. The CDR3 sequence is 13 residues long. CDR1 is SQVTM, CDR2 ANQGSEA, per germline. V was pared by 7 bases and J by 6 bases, with 18 bases between. Sequenced by immunoSEQ multiplex PCR; TCRdb stores in-frame clones only, minus some. The sample contains around 40,000 clones, about nine tenths of which appear only once. The J gene is TRBJ1-1, the V gene TRBV29-1, with D possibly matching TRBD1 (6 bases). The sequenced sample consisted of peripheral blood. This sequence originates from a man in his forties or fifties with active COVID-19. The chain's CDR3 is CSARGAGWSEAFF. In DNA, the CDR3 is TGCAGCGCCCGGGGGGCCGGATGGTCTGAAGCTTTCTTT. The entire variable domain, with the rest obtained from reference TRBV29-1 and TRBJ1-1, is as follows: SAVISQKPSRDICQRGTSLTIQCQVDSQVTMMFWYRQQPGQSLTLIATANQGSEATYESGFVIDKFPISRPNLTFSTLTVSNMSPEDSSIYLCSARGAGWSEAFFGQGTRLTVV.